This entry lists 5 T cell receptor beta chains sequenced from one sample in a study of siplizumab effects on memory and regulatory T cells. Clones were sequenced by immunoSEQ multiplex PCR, and TCRdb holds only the in-frame ones, with some missing. The table lists 87,000 or so clones, approximately 90% of them singletons, with 15% in the top ten. The specimen sequenced was CD4+ T cells sorted from blood. The receptors shown here come from a human donor in good health.

Only a few counts were recorded for this clone. CDR3 sequence reads: CASSVGGGATELFF. The CDR3 nucleotides read TGTGCCAGCAGCGTAGGGGGAGGGGCAACCGAGCTGTTTTTT. This chain joins TRBV9 and TRBJ2-2; TRBD2 agrees at 7 bases. After removal of 0 bases from V and 11 bases from J, the junction contained 7 bases not matched to a gene. This CDR3 comprises 14 residues. Germline-derived CDR1 and CDR2 are SGDLS and YYNGEE.

The chain employs TRBV6-1 and TRBJ2-5; TRBD1 or TRBD2 may be the D gene (7 bases each). Looked up from germline, CDR1 is MNHNS and CDR2 is SASEGT. The CDR3 covers 15 residues. V lost 10 bases, J lost 5 bases, and 23 bases lay in between. The CDR3 sequence: CATSPKRQGGETQYF. As DNA, the CDR3 is TGTGCCACCTCACCCAAACGACAGGGAGGGGAGACCCAGTACTTC.

This rearrangement joins TRBV10-3 to TRBJ1-1; D unresolved. Between the trimmed V and J ends, which lost 0 bases and 10 bases, there was a span of 6 bases. The CDR3 consists of 11 residues. The germline CDR1 and CDR2 sequences are ENHRY and SYGVKD. The CDR3 protein is CAISESRVAFF. CDR3 sequence (DNA): TGTGCCATCAGTGAGTCGAGGGTAGCTTTCTTT.

This chain uses TRBV13 with TRBJ2-7; TRBD1 matches 9 bases. V dropped 2 bases and J dropped 2; count of bases not matched to a gene: 7. The CDR3 loop spans 16 amino acids. The germline V gene has CDR1 PRHDT and CDR2 FYEKMQ (reference sequence). CDR3 amino acids: CASSLSGGQGAYEQYF. For the CDR3, the DNA is TGTGCCAGCAGCTTATCTGGGGGACAGGGAGCCTACGAGCAGTACTTC.

The genes are TRBV5-1 and TRBJ2-3, with D uncertain. Trimming cost V 0 bases and J 0 bases, with 8 bases left between them. There are 15 residues in the CDR3. Germline CDR1 SGHRS, CDR2 YFSETQ. CDR3 nucleotides: TGCGCCAGCAGCTTGGCTTTCTACAGCACAGATACGCAGTATTTT. Residues: CASSLAFYSTDTQYF.